These 12 T cell receptor beta chains share one sample of origin, sequenced in a study of identical twins. TCRdb independently ran MiXCR on the 5' RACE reads; one entry per CDR3 protein. The sample yields roughly 720,000 distinct CDR3 sequences, 15% to 20% seen once. The sample also formed part of further work on T cells expressing NK-cell markers.

Material for sequencing was PBMCs. The receptor source for this set is a woman between 18 and 29 years old in good health.

A few counts support this clonotype. The chain joins TRBV5-1 to TRBJ2-7; 7 bases fit TRBD2. This CDR3 has 13 residues. Germline CDR1 and CDR2: SGHRS and YFSETQ. With 7 bases clipped from V and 0 bases from J, the junction kept 4 bases outside the gene matches. As DNA, the CDR3 is TGCGCCAGCGGGGGGGGACTCTCCTACGAGCAGTACTTC. It codes for CASGGGLSYEQYF.

This clonotype has a handful of counts. V and J are TRBV20-1 and TRBJ2-3; 7 bases are a match to TRBD2. Germline V lookup: CDR1 DFQATT, CDR2 SNEGSKA (reference sequence). The trim removed 4 bases at V and 4 bases at J, leaving 14 bases unmatched. The CDR3 is 16 residues long. In DNA, the CDR3 is TGCAGTGCTAAAGTCACTAGGAGGGCGGGGGCAGATACGCAGTATTTT. It is translated as CSAKVTRRAGADTQYF.

This chain uses TRBV5-1 with TRBJ2-1; 12 bases are shared with TRBD2. The germline gives CDR1 SGHRS, CDR2 YFSETQ. Unmatched junction bases numbered 7, after V lost 6 bases and J lost 9 bases. This CDR3 has 14 amino acids. CDR3 protein: CASNQLAGGGEQFF. The CDR3 DNA reads as TGCGCCAGCAACCAACTAGCGGGGGGAGGTGAGCAGTTCTTC.

The chain couples TRBV29-1 to TRBJ1-2, with a weak D call TRBD1 (5 bases). Trimming removed 4 bases at V and 4 bases at J, with 16 bases between. Looked up from germline, CDR1 is SQVTM and CDR2 is ANQGSEA. The length of the CDR3 is 14 residues. CDR3 region: CSVGVGTSSYGYTF. CDR3 coding DNA: TGCAGCGTTGGCGTCGGGACGTCCAGCTATGGCTACACCTTC. The whole variable domain, filled in from reference TRBV29-1 and TRBJ1-2, reads SAVISQKPSRDICQRGTSLTIQCQVDSQVTMMFWYRQQPGQSLTLIATANQGSEATYESGFVIDKFPISRPNLTFSTLTVSNMSPEDSSIYLCSVGVGTSSYGYTFGSGTRLTVV.

Details on this clonotype: Just one base apart from a much larger clone, this may be a read error. The chain carries TRBV10-3 and TRBJ2-1, with TRBD1 identical over 8 bases. Germline CDR1 and CDR2: ENHRY and SYGVKD. Unmatched junction bases numbered 2, after V lost 4 bases and J lost 0 bases. The CDR3 runs to 15 residues. The CDR3 DNA is TGTGCCATCAGTGGACAGGGGAGCTCCTACAATGAGCAGTTCTTC. Translated: CAISGQGSSYNEQFF.

The rearrangement uses TRBV10-2 and TRBJ2-3, with TRBD2 identical over 12 bases. The CDR3 covers 15 residues. The V segment lost 8 bases and the J segment 4 bases; nucleotides outside the gene matches: 7. CDR1 is WSHSY, CDR2 SAAADI, per germline. CDR3 nucleotides: TGCGCCAGCCGACTAGCGGGAGTATCTCCAGATACGCAGTATTTT. Residues: CASRLAGVSPDTQYF.

Regarding this clonotype: A read error may produce the germline difference seen at one junction end. The chain carries TRBV5-1 and TRBJ2-2, with 9 bases identical to TRBD2. Germline CDR1 SGHRS, CDR2 YFSETQ. The CDR3 contains 14 residues. CDR3 DNA: TGCGTCAGCAGCGGGGGGCAGACAAACGGGGAGCTGTTTTTT. Its translation is CVSSGGQTNGELFF.

This clonotype occurred many times. The V and J genes are TRBV12-3 or TRBV12-4 and TRBJ2-2; TRBD1 matches at 9 bases. This CDR3 is 17 amino acids long. The trim removed 7 bases at V and 6 bases at J, leaving 15 bases unmatched. CDR3 in DNA: TGTGCCAGCACCCTAGAGATCGGACAGGGGAGGTCCGGGGAGCTGTTTTTT. Translated: CASTLEIGQGRSGELFF.

This clonotype has more than one count but fewer than ten. The chain links TRBV2 to TRBJ1-2, with 9 bases aligning to TRBD1. J was trimmed by 7 bases and V by 4 bases; bases with no gene match: 7. Germline CDR1 and CDR2: SNHLY and FYNNEI. CDR3 size: 14 residues. The CDR3 loop is CASSGMGQGGGYTF. For the CDR3, the DNA is TGTGCCAGCAGTGGAATGGGACAGGGAGGTGGCTACACCTTC. Full variable domain (rest looked up from reference TRBV2 and TRBJ1-2): EPEVTQTPSHQVTQMGQEVILRCVPISNHLYFYWYRQILGQKVEFLVSFYNNEISEKSEIFDDQFSVERPDGSNFTLKIRSTKLEDSAMYFCASSGMGQGGGYTFGSGTRLTVV.

J is TRBJ2-1 and V is TRBV7-2, with D possibly being TRBD2 (5 bases). The CDR3 is 15 residues long. CDR1 and CDR2 from the germline V gene are SGHTA and FQGNSA. The V end lost 5 bases, the J end lost 7 bases, and 18 bases lay between the germline ends. The CDR3 sequence is CASSHPRQRTNEQFF. DNA of the CDR3: TGTGCCAGCAGCCACCCCCGCCAGCGGACGAATGAGCAGTTCTTC.

The rearrangement uses TRBV5-1 and TRBJ2-2, with 12 nucleotides matching TRBD2. The germline V gene has CDR1 SGHRS and CDR2 YFSETQ. The CDR3 consists of 15 residues. Trimming took 6 bases from V and 6 from J; bases not matched to a gene: 6. CDR3 loop: CASTQLAGGPGELFF. DNA of the CDR3: TGCGCCAGCACCCAACTAGCGGGGGGACCCGGGGAGCTGTTTTTT.

This clonotype has more than one count but fewer than ten. The V call is TRBV5-5, the J call TRBJ2-7; D gene unclear. The CDR3 has 15 residues. The V end was cut by 2 bases, the J end by 4 bases, with 16 bases between. Germline CDR1 reads SGHKS; CDR2 reads YYEKEE (reference sequence). The CDR3 sequence: CASSFEVGWGYEQYF. In nucleotides, the CDR3 is TGTGCCAGCAGCTTTGAGGTCGGATGGGGATACGAGCAGTACTTC.